Listed below are T cell receptor beta chains from one sample, sequenced in a study of blood T cell repertoires in COVID-19. Measured with immunoSEQ multiplex PCR; TCRdb has only the in-frame clones, and not every one. The sample shows 150,000 to 200,000 clones, 76% of them seen only once. Material: PBMCs or T cells enriched from blood (not recorded which). The receptor source for this set is a woman between 45 and 65 years old with acute COVID-19. The CDR3 runs from the conserved cysteine through the conserved F or W. The order of the fields is J gene, V gene, clone size, D gene, CDR3 protein, CDR3 DNA. D genes are given only for firm matches. Rows may omit the clone size; those that give it use once, few, many or a size class.

J gene: TRBJ2-5; V gene: TRBV28; clone size: NA; D gene: NA; CDR3 protein: CASSALQGLETQYF; CDR3 DNA: TGTGCCAGCAGTGCCCTCCAGGGTTTGGAGACCCAGTACTTC
J gene: TRBJ1-5; V gene: TRBV28; clone size: few; D gene: NA; CDR3 protein: CASSLGRGGNQPQHF; CDR3 DNA: TGTGCCAGCAGTTTAGGTCGGGGGGGCAATCAGCCCCAGCATTTT
J gene: TRBJ1-1; V gene: TRBV19; clone size: NA; D gene: TRBD1; CDR3 protein: CASSRGTGENTEAFF; CDR3 DNA: TGTGCCAGTAGTAGGGGGACAGGGGAGAACACTGAAGCTTTCTTT
J gene: TRBJ2-1; V gene: TRBV7-9; clone size: once; D gene: TRBD2; CDR3 protein: CASSLVRGGAGEQFF; CDR3 DNA: TGTGCCAGCAGCTTAGTTCGCGGGGGAGCAGGAGAGCAGTTCTTC
J gene: TRBJ1-4; V gene: TRBV7-9; clone size: NA; D gene: NA; CDR3 protein: CAPSGTGKVAEKLFF; CDR3 DNA: TGTGCCCCCTCCGGCACAGGGAAAGTGGCCGAAAAACTGTTTTTT
J gene: TRBJ2-2; V gene: TRBV5-4; clone size: NA; D gene: TRBD1; CDR3 protein: CASSLGNQGVTGELFF; CDR3 DNA: TGTGCCAGCAGCTTGGGAAATCAGGGGGTCACCGGGGAGCTGTTTTTT
J gene: TRBJ2-3; V gene: TRBV14; clone size: NA; D gene: TRBD2; CDR3 protein: CASSQPRGVYTDTQYF; CDR3 DNA: TGTGCCAGCAGCCAACCCCGGGGGGTGTACACAGATACGCAGTATTTT
J gene: TRBJ1-2; V gene: TRBV5-5; clone size: NA; D gene: NA; CDR3 protein: CASSPLQGNGYTF; CDR3 DNA: TGTGCCAGCAGCCCCCTGCAGGGAAATGGCTACACCTTC
J gene: TRBJ2-1; V gene: TRBV19; clone size: NA; D gene: TRBD1; CDR3 protein: CASSIDDRGNEQFF; CDR3 DNA: TGTGCCAGTAGTATCGACGACAGGGGAAATGAGCAGTTCTTC
J gene: TRBJ1-2; V gene: TRBV5-8; clone size: NA; D gene: TRBD1; CDR3 protein: CASSLFGTDGYTF; CDR3 DNA: TGTGCCAGCAGCTTGTTCGGGACAGATGGCTACACCTTC
J gene: TRBJ1-3; V gene: TRBV5-5; clone size: NA; D gene: NA; CDR3 protein: CASSPDTFGNTIYF; CDR3 DNA: TGTGCCAGCAGCCCCGACACGTTTGGAAACACCATATATTTT
J gene: TRBJ2-1; V gene: TRBV6-4; clone size: few; D gene: NA; CDR3 protein: CASRRGGEYNEQFF; CDR3 DNA: TGTGCCAGCAGGAGGGGCGGGGAGTACAATGAGCAGTTCTTC
J gene: TRBJ2-2; V gene: TRBV7-8; clone size: NA; D gene: NA; CDR3 protein: CASSLAANRDTGELFF; CDR3 DNA: TGTGCCAGCAGCTTAGCGGCTAACAGGGACACCGGGGAGCTGTTTTTT
J gene: TRBJ2-3; V gene: TRBV7-9; clone size: few; D gene: NA; CDR3 protein: CASRQDTDTQYF; CDR3 DNA: TGTGCCAGCAGACAGGACACAGATACGCAGTATTTT
J gene: TRBJ1-1; V gene: TRBV5-1; clone size: NA; D gene: TRBD1; CDR3 protein: CASSSAFGPGTALGGTEAFF; CDR3 DNA: TGCGCCAGCAGCTCCGCCTTTGGCCCAGGGACAGCCCTTGGGGGAACTGAAGCTTTCTTT
J gene: TRBJ2-5; V gene: TRBV27; clone size: NA; D gene: TRBD1; CDR3 protein: CASSFRDRGGNQETQYF; CDR3 DNA: TGTGCCAGCAGTTTCCGGGACAGGGGCGGGAACCAAGAGACCCAGTACTTC
J gene: TRBJ2-1; V gene: TRBV7-3; clone size: NA; D gene: NA; CDR3 protein: CASSLTYDNEQFF; CDR3 DNA: TGTGCCAGCAGCTTGACATACGACAATGAGCAGTTCTTC
J gene: TRBJ2-5; V gene: TRBV2; clone size: NA; D gene: TRBD1; CDR3 protein: CATRVTGFQETQYF; CDR3 DNA: TGTGCCACCCGGGTGACAGGGTTCCAAGAGACCCAGTACTTC
J gene: TRBJ2-2; V gene: TRBV9; clone size: NA; D gene: NA; CDR3 protein: CASSPHTGELFF; CDR3 DNA: TGTGCCAGCAGCCCTCACACCGGGGAGCTGTTTTTT
J gene: TRBJ1-5; V gene: TRBV5-8; clone size: NA; D gene: TRBD1; CDR3 protein: CASSPGQGNSNQPQHF; CDR3 DNA: TGTGCCAGCAGCCCTGGACAGGGTAATAGCAATCAGCCCCAGCATTTT
J gene: TRBJ2-3; V gene: TRBV3-1/TRBV3-2; clone size: NA; D gene: NA; CDR3 protein: CASSQGTPDTQYF; CDR3 DNA: TGTGCCAGCAGTCAGGGTACCCCAGATACGCAGTATTTT
J gene: TRBJ1-4; V gene: TRBV12-3/TRBV12-4; clone size: NA; D gene: NA; CDR3 protein: CASSRDLNEKLFF; CDR3 DNA: TGTGCCAGCAGTCGAGATCTAAATGAAAAACTGTTTTTT
J gene: TRBJ2-5; V gene: TRBV7-3; clone size: once; D gene: TRBD1; CDR3 protein: CASSPQPPGQGETQYF; CDR3 DNA: TGTGCCAGCAGCCCCCAACCCCCCGGACAGGGAGAGACCCAGTACTTC
J gene: TRBJ2-4; V gene: TRBV7-2; clone size: once; D gene: TRBD2; CDR3 protein: CASSLHGLGVNIQYF; CDR3 DNA: TGTGCCAGCAGCCTCCACGGACTAGGAGTTAACATTCAGTACTTC
J gene: TRBJ2-3; V gene: TRBV7-3; clone size: NA; D gene: TRBD2; CDR3 protein: CASSLKPLAGGHTDTQYF; CDR3 DNA: TGTGCCAGCAGCTTAAAACCCCTAGCGGGGGGTCACACAGATACGCAGTATTTT
J gene: TRBJ2-2; V gene: TRBV5-1; clone size: once; D gene: NA; CDR3 protein: CASSLYGSGGSTGELFF; CDR3 DNA: TGCGCCAGCAGCTTGTACGGTAGTGGGGGGAGCACCGGGGAGCTGTTTTTT
J gene: TRBJ1-3; V gene: TRBV2; clone size: NA; D gene: NA; CDR3 protein: CAVVPVADTIYF; CDR3 DNA: TGTGCCGTCGTCCCGGTCGCGGACACCATATATTTT
J gene: TRBJ1-2; V gene: TRBV3-1/TRBV3-2; clone size: NA; D gene: NA; CDR3 protein: CASSQGANYGYTF; CDR3 DNA: TGTGCCAGCAGCCAGGGCGCTAACTATGGCTACACCTTC